This is a list of T cell receptor beta chains from one sample in a study of blood T cell repertoires in COVID-19. The assay was immunoSEQ multiplex PCR, and TCRdb's table has in-frame clones only and misses some. The sample carries 100,000 to 150,000 clones, around nine tenths recorded once. Sequenced: PBMCs or T cells enriched from blood (not recorded which). The receptors stem from a woman aged 45 to 65 who had recovered from COVID-19. Both conserved end residues are trimmed from each CDR3.

v_call cdr3_aa
TRBV4-2 ASSQDRGGSYEQY
TRBV19 ASSVRDYGYT
TRBV27 ASSWARNTEAF
TRBV19 ASSLRDRGPYEQY
TRBV19 ASSIYRGGEQY
TRBV29-1 SVGAGGGYT
TRBV27 ASSLTANQPQH
TRBV18 ASSPWTDSYEQY
TRBV7-2 ASSFPEGAQVVETQY
TRBV2 ASSGYMAQGNEKLF
TRBV5-1 ASSLEGDSYEQY
TRBV5-1 ASTWDRGNYEQY
TRBV27 ASSFDRGSQPQH
TRBV5-1 ASSPLNPSGGETQY
TRBV15 ATSRDHGQGVQQPQH
TRBV7-9 ASSSPSGTSGGETQY
TRBV18 ASSPQLNTEAF
TRBV6-2/TRBV6-3 ASSYSSGWTEAF
TRBV12-3/TRBV12-4 ASSLYRNTEAF
TRBV10-3 AISEVRGRTGELF
TRBV18 ASSPPLTGDYNEQF
TRBV3-1/TRBV3-2 ASSQGGIAHEQY
TRBV19 ASTYRVRSNQPQH
TRBV11-3 ASSRGGSTEAF
TRBV11-3 ASSLVPGNIQY
TRBV5-1 ASSDYRGKYTEAF
TRBV6-6 ASSYFAGGGEKLF
TRBV6-5 ASSYRGLAGRGQY
TRBV30 AWSAGAGYGYT
TRBV29-1 SVTGRRVWEETQY
TRBV19 ASSPQGLPTETQY
TRBV5-1 ASSLAGGGNTEAF
TRBV6-6 ASSYQSHNEQF
TRBV3-1/TRBV3-2 ASESGLAFTGELF
TRBV3-1/TRBV3-2 ASSQETSGASYNEQF
TRBV27 ASRQTGDYGYT
TRBV5-6 ASSLWGGPPQH
TRBV24-1 ATSEALSGELF
TRBV9 ASSVGTGLETQY
TRBV3-1/TRBV3-2 ASSPDLTGDSEAF
TRBV21-1 ASSIPGDRGLETQY
TRBV24-1 ATSDLDTNEQF
TRBV5-1 ASRRSASGGVGANVLT
TRBV28 ASSSLGGGKLNSPLH
TRBV7-8 ASSSDSVVRQF
TRBV6-1 ASSEEGAPYGYT
TRBV19 ASRTSGGVADTQY
TRBV5-5 ASSLDLQGKSLNQPQH
TRBV3-1/TRBV3-2 ASSQTPGGGNYGYT
TRBV4-2 ASSQAVNYGYT